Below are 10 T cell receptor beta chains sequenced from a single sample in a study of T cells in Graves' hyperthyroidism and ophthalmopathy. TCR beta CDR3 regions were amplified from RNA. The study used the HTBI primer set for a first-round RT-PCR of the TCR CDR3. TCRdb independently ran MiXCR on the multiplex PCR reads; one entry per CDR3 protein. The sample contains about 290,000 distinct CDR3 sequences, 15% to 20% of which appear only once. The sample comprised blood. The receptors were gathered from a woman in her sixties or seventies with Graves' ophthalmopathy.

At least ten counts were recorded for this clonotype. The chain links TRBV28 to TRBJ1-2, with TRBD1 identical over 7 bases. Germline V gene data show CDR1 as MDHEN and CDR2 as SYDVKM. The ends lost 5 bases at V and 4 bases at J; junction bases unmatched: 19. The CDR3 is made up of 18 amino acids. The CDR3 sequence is CASSLPLPRGRGPYGYTF. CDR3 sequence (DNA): TGTGCCAGCAGTCTACCCCTGCCGAGGGGTAGGGGGCCCTATGGCTACACCTTC.

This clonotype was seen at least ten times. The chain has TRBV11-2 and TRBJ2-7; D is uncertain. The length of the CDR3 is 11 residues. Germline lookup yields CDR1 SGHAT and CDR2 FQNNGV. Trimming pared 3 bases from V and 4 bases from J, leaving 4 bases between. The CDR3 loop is CASSFTYEQYF. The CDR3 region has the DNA TGTGCCAGCAGCTTCACTTACGAGCAGTACTTC.

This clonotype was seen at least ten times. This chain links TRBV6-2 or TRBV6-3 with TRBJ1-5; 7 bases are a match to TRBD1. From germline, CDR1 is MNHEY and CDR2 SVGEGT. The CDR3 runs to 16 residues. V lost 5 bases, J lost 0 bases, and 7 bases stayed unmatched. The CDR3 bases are TGTGCCAGCAGTAAAGCGGGACAGTTTAGCAATCAGCCCCAGCATTTT. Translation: CASSKAGQFSNQPQHF.

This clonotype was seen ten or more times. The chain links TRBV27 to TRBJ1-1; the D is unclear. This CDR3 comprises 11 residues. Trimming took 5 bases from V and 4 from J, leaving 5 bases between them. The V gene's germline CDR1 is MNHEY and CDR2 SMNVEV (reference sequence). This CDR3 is CASSTSTEAFF. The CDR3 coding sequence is TGTGCCAGCAGTACGTCCACTGAAGCTTTCTTT.

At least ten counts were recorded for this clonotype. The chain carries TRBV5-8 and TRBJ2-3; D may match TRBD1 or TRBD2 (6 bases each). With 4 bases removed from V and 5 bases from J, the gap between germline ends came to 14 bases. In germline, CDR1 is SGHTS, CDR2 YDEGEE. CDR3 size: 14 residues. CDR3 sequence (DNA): TGTGCCAGCAGCCGTATGGGGGGCGGAGATACGCAGTATTTT. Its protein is CASSRMGGGDTQYF.

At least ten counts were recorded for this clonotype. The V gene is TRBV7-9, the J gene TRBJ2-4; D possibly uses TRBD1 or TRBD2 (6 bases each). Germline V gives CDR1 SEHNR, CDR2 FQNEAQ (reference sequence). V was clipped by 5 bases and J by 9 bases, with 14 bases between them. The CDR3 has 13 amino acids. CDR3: CASSRRQEGIQYF. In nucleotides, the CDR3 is TGTGCCAGCAGCAGAAGACAGGAGGGCATTCAGTACTTC.

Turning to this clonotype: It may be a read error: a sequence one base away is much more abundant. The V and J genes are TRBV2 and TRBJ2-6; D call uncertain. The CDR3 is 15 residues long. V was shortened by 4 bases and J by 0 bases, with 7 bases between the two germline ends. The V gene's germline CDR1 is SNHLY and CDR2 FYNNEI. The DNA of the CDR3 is TGTGCCAGCAGTGGACACAGCTCTGGGGCCAACGTCCTGACTTTC. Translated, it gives CASSGHSSGANVLTF.

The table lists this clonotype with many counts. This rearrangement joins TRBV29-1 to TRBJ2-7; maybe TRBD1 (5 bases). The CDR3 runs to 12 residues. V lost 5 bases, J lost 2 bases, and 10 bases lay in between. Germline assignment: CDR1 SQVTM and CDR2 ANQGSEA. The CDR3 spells CSVFTGAYEQYF. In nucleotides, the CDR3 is TGCAGCGTTTTTACAGGAGCCTACGAGCAGTACTTC.

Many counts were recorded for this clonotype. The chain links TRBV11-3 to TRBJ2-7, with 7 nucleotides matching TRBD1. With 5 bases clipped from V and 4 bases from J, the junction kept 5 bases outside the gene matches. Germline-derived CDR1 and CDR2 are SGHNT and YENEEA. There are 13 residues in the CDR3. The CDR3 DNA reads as TGTGCCAGCAGCGCAAGGACAGGTTACGAGCAGTACTTC. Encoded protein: CASSARTGYEQYF.

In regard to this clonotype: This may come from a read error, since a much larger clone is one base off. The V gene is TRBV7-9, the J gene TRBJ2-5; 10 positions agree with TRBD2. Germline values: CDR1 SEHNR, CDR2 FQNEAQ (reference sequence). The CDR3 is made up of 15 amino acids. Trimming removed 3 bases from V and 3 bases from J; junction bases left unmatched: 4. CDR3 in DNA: TGTGCCAGCAGCTTTCCAGCGGGAGGGAAAGAGACCCAGTACTTC. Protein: CASSFPAGGKETQYF.